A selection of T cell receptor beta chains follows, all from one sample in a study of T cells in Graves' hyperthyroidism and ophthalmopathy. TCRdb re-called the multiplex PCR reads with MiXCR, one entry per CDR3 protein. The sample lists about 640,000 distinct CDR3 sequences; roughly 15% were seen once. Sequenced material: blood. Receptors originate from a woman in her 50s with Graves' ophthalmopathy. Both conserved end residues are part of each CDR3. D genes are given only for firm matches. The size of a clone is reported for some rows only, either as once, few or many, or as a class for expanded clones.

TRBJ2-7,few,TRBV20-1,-,CSARRNRQRYEQYF,TGCAGTGCTAGGCGAAATAGACAGCGATACGAGCAGTACTTC
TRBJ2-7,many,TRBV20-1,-,CSASPQPDVSYEQYF,TGCAGTGCTAGCCCACAACCGGACGTCTCCTACGAGCAGTACTTC
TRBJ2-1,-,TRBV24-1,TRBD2,CATSDGTSAYNERFF,TGTGCCACCAGTGATGGGACTAGCGCTTACAATGAGCGGTTCTTC
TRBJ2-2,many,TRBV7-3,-,CASSSNLRIRAGELFF,TGTGCCAGCAGCTCCAATTTGCGGATTAGGGCCGGGGAGCTGTTTTTT
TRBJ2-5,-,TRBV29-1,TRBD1,CSVDRAGGAGYF,TGCAGCGTCGATCGAGCAGGGGGCGCTGGGTACTTC
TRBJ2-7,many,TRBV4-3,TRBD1,CASSHGQGHSYEQYF,TGCGCCAGCAGCCACGGACAGGGGCACTCCTACGAGCAGTACTTC
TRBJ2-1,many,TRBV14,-,CASSLRGAGPYNEQFF,TGTGCCAGCAGCCTTCGGGGGGCGGGACCCTACAATGAGCAGTTCTTC
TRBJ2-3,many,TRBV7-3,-,CASSFGSSTDTQYF,TGTGCCAGCAGCTTCGGGTCTAGCACAGATACGCAGTATTTT
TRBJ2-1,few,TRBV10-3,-,CAIRNAGSSYNEQFF,TGTGCCATAAGGAACGCCGGAAGCTCCTACAATGAGCAGTTCTTC
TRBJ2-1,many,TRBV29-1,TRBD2,CSVFSGSGSYNEQFF,TGCAGCGTTTTCAGCGGGAGTGGATCCTACAATGAGCAGTTCTTC
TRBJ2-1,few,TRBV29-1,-,CSVDELAGYDEQFF,TGCAGCGTTGATGAGCTGGCAGGGTACGATGAGCAGTTCTTC
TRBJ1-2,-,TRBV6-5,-,CASSYSNTGNYGYTF,TGTGCCAGCAGTTACTCGAATACGGGAAACTATGGCTACACCTTC
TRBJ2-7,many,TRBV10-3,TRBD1,CAISWDSSYEQYF,TGTGCCATCAGCTGGGACAGCTCCTACGAGCAGTACTTC
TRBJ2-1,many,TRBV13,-,CASSLRSNPDVNEQFF,TGTGCCAGCAGCTTACGTTCCAACCCGGACGTGAATGAGCAGTTCTTC
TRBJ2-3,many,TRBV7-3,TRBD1,CASSYSRGTTDTQYF,TGTGCCAGCAGCTATAGCAGGGGGACGACAGATACGCAGTATTTT
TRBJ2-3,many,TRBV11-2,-,CASTPGPVTDTQYF,TGTGCCAGCACCCCTGGCCCGGTTACAGATACGCAGTATTTT
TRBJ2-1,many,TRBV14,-,CASSESLLGGVWYNEQFF,TGTGCCAGCAGCGAAAGCCTTTTGGGAGGAGTCTGGTACAATGAGCAGTTCTTC
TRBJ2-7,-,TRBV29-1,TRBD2,CSVGLAGSLSFSYEQYF,TGCAGCGTGGGTCTAGCGGGATCTCTCAGTTTCTCCTACGAGCAGTACTTC
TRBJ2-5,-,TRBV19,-,CASSQGYQETQYF,TGTGCCAGTAGCCAGGGGTACCAAGAGACCCAGTACTTC
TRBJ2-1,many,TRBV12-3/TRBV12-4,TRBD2,CASSLELAGSNEQFF,TGTGCCAGCAGTTTAGAACTAGCGGGGTCCAATGAGCAGTTCTTC
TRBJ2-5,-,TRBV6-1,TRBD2,CATTSGGGNQETQYF,TGTGCCACCACGAGCGGGGGGGGAAACCAAGAGACCCAGTACTTC
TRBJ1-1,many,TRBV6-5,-,CASSYKNTEAFF,TGTGCCAGCAGTTATAAAAACACTGAAGCTTTCTTT
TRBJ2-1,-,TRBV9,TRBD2,CASSSGSVSEQFF,TGTGCCAGCTCTAGCGGGAGCGTTAGTGAGCAGTTCTTC
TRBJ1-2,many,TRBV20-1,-,CSARVRTGTIAPIWGYTF,TGCAGTGCTAGAGTCCGAACCGGGACTATAGCCCCTATATGGGGCTACACCTTC
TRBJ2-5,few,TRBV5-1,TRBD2,CASSLFGVGGRALETQYF,TGCGCCAGCAGCTTATTTGGCGTCGGCGGGAGGGCCTTAGAGACCCAGTACTTC
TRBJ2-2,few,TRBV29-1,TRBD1,CSVEDRGNTGELFF,TGCAGCGTTGAGGACAGGGGGAACACCGGGGAGCTGTTTTTT